This section outlines one T cell receptor beta chain sequence together with its context. One to two pinch biopsies were taken from the rectum during colonoscopy. The repertoire was sequenced with immunoSEQ multiplex PCR; TCRdb's copy has only in-frame clones and lacks some. Found here are some 25,000 clones, roughly 74% of them singletons; the top ten hold under 10%. These data are taken from a study of pediatric ulcerative colitis. CDR1 SGHAT and CDR2 FQNNGV come from the germline V gene. J gave up 7 bases and V 7 bases, and 12 bases lay outside the gene matches. The length of the CDR3 is 15 residues.

The TCR comes from a boy between 5 and 17 years old with severe ulcerative colitis. Sequencing used gut tissue. The genes are TRBV11-2 and TRBJ2-1, with 8 bases aligning to TRBD2. The CDR3 here is CASTPPGLVSNEQFF. In DNA, the CDR3 is TGTGCCAGCACCCCGCCGGGACTAGTGAGTAATGAGCAGTTCTTC.